The 10 T cell receptor beta chains listed next were all sequenced from one sample in a study of cytomegalovirus exposure and HLA in healthy donors. 60 Vbeta and 13 Jbeta primers were used in PCR. Data came from immunoSEQ multiplex PCR; TCRdb stores just in-frame clones and leaves some out. This table holds some 180,000 clones, around 87% found once. Source material: PBMCs. The origin of the receptors is a boy aged 2 to 10 in good health and CMV-seronegative.

This chain links TRBV2 with TRBJ1-4, with unresolved D. Germline-derived CDR1 and CDR2 are SNHLY and FYNNEI. CDR3 length equals 13 residues. V was trimmed by 9 bases and J by 1 base, leaving 9 bases between them. CDR3 DNA: TGTGCCAGTAGGAGAGAAACTAATGAAAAACTGTTTTTT. It is translated as CASRRETNEKLFF.

The V and J genes are TRBV7-2 and TRBJ2-7; 7 nucleotides agree with TRBD1. Germline-derived CDR1 and CDR2 are SGHTA and FQGNSA. The V and J ends lost 2 bases and 6 bases, in that order; junction bases with no gene match: 10. The CDR3 is made up of 15 amino acids. The CDR3 sequence: CASSLTRAEGAEQYF. As DNA, the CDR3 is TGTGCCAGCAGCTTAACTCGGGCCGAGGGGGCCGAGCAGTACTTC.

This chain connects TRBV4-1 to TRBJ1-5, with unresolved D. The CDR3 consists of 16 residues. Looked up from germline, CDR1 is MGHRA and CDR2 is YSYEKL. Trimming left V 0 bases short and J 4 bases short, with 13 bases between. CDR3 nucleotides: TGCGCCAGCAGCCAAGAATTCAGGACTAATAATCAGCCCCAGCATTTT. It translates to CASSQEFRTNNQPQHF.

The gene calls are TRBV5-1 and TRBJ2-3, with TRBD1 matching 8 bases. CDR3 length: 15 amino acids. Unmatched junction bases numbered 7, after V lost 4 bases and J lost 3 bases. Looked up from germline, CDR1 is SGHRS and CDR2 is YFSETQ. The CDR3 nucleotides are TGCGCCAGCAGCCCCGACAGGGGTAGGACAGATACGCAGTATTTT. This encodes CASSPDRGRTDTQYF.

CDR3 sequence: CASSPSGARNEQFF. The CDR3 nucleotides read TGTGCCAGCAGCCCGAGCGGGGCCCGCAATGAGCAGTTCTTC. The rearrangement links TRBV7-3 to TRBJ2-1; the match to TRBD2 covers 7 bases. Germline trimming cut 5 bases from V and 6 bases from J; bases unmatched to any gene: 7. The CDR3 extends over 14 amino acids. Germline CDR1 SGHTA, CDR2 FQGTGA.

The chain recombines TRBV9 with TRBJ2-3, with TRBD2 as a possible D gene (5 bases). Germline assignment: CDR1 SGDLS and CDR2 YYNGEE. With 0 bases removed from V and 0 bases from J, the gap between germline ends came to 8 bases. The CDR3 sequence is 15 residues long. DNA of the CDR3: TGTGCCAGCAGCGTAGTCGGGGAGAGCACAGATACGCAGTATTTT. Protein sequence: CASSVVGESTDTQYF.

This clone came up once. The chain links TRBV29-1 to TRBJ2-7; 11 bases are a match to TRBD1. Germline values: CDR1 SQVTM, CDR2 ANQGSEA. J was trimmed by 5 bases and V by 0 bases; bases with no gene match: 9. This CDR3 spans 16 amino acids. CDR3 DNA: TGCAGCGTTGAAGACGCGGGACAGGGGGTGGGGAACGAGCAGTACTTC. Its translation: CSVEDAGQGVGNEQYF.

This chain uses TRBV5-4 with TRBJ1-1; TRBD1 agrees at 8 bases. Germline CDR1 SGHNT, CDR2 YYREEE (reference sequence). The V segment lost 3 bases and the J segment 8 bases; nucleotides outside the gene matches: 12. The CDR3 loop spans 15 amino acids. CDR3 sequence: CASSSTRTGRGEAFF. DNA for the CDR3: TGTGCCAGCAGCTCAACCCGGACAGGGAGAGGAGAAGCTTTCTTT.

Concerning this clone itself: Other DNA sequences in the same sample also yield this CDR3. The rearrangement uses TRBV27 and TRBJ2-3, with a weak D call TRBD2 (5 bases). CDR1 MNHEY and CDR2 SMNVEV come from the germline V gene (reference sequence). This CDR3 has 13 amino acids. Trimming removed 5 bases at V and 4 bases at J, with 10 bases between. The CDR3 here is CASSLAGADTQYF. The CDR3, as DNA: TGTGCCAGCAGTCTAGCAGGCGCAGATACGCAGTATTTT.

With respect to this clone: The junction does not match germline at one end; this may be a read error. The V and J genes are TRBV7-9 and TRBJ2-7; the D is unclear. Germline V gives CDR1 SEHNR, CDR2 FQNEAQ (reference sequence). The CDR3 length is 12 residues. CDR3 residues: CSSSLGDGEQYF. CDR3 DNA: TGTTCCAGCAGCTTAGGAGACGGGGAGCAGTACTTC.